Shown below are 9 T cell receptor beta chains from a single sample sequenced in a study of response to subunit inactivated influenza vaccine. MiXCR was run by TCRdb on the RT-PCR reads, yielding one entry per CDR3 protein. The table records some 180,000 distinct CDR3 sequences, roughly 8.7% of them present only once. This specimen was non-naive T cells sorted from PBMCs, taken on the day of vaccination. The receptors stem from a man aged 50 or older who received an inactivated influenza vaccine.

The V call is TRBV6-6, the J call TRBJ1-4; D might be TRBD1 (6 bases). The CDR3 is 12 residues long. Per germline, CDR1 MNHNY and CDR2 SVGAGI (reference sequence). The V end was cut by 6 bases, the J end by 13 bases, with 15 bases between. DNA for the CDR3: TGTGCCAGCAGCCACCGAGACAGGCCACTGTTTTTT. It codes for CASSHRDRPLFF.

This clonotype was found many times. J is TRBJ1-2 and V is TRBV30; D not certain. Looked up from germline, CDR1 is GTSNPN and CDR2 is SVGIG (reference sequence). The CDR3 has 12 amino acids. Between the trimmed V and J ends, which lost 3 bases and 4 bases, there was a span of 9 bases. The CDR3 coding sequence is TGTGCCTGGAGGGCCGGTGGCTATGGCTACACCTTC. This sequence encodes CAWRAGGYGYTF.

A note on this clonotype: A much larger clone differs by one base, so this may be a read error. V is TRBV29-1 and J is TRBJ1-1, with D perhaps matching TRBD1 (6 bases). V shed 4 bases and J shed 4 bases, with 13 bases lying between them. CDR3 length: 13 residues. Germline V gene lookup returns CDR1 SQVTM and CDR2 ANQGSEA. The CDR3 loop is CSVASGVCTEAFF. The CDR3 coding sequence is TGCAGCGTTGCCTCAGGGGTTTGCACTGAAGCTTTCTTT.

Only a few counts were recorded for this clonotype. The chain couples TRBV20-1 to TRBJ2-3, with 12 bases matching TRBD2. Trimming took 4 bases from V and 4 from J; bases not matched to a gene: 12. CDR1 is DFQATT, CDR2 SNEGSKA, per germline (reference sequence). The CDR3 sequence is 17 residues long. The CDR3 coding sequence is TGCAGTGCTATCAGAGGCCTAGCGGGGGGGAAGTCAGATACGCAGTATTTT. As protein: CSAIRGLAGGKSDTQYF.

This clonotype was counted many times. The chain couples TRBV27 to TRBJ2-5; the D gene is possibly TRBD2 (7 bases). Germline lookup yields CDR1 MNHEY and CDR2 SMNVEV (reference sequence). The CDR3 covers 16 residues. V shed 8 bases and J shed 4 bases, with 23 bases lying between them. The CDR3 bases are TGTGCCAGCGCATCGACCCCGGGGGGCCGATTAGAGACCCAGTACTTC. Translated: CASASTPGGRLETQYF.

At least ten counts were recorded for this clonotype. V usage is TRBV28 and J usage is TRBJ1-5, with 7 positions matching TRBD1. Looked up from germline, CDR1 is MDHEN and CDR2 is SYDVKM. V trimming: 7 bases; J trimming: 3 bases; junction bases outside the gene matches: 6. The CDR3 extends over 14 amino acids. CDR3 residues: CASNAGQANQPQHF. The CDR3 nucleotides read TGTGCCAGCAACGCCGGACAGGCCAATCAGCCCCAGCATTTT.

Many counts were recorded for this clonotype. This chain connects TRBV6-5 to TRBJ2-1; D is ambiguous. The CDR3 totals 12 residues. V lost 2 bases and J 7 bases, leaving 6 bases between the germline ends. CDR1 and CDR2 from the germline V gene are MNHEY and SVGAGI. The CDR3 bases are TGTGCCAGCAGTTACGGAGTGAATGAGCAGTTCTTC. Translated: CASSYGVNEQFF.

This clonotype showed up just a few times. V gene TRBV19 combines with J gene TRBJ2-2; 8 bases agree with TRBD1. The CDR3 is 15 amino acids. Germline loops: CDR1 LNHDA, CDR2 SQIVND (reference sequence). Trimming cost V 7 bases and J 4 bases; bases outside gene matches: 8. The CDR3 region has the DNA TGTGCCAGTACCTCGACAGGGGAGAGCACCGGGGAGCTGTTTTTT. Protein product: CASTSTGESTGELFF.

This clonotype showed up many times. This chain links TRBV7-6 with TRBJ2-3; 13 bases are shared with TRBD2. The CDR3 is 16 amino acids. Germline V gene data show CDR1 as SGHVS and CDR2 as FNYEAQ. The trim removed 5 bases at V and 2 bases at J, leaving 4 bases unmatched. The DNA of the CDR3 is TGTGCCAGCAGCAGACTAGCGGGGGGATACACAGATACGCAGTATTTT. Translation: CASSRLAGGYTDTQYF.